The 31 T cell receptor beta chains given below trace back to one sample, sequenced in a study of persistence of HIV-infected CD4 T cells. Overlapping HIV-1 Gag 15-mer peptides at roughly 1 ug per peptide per mL were used. Sorted nonresponding memory CD4+ T cells were CD40L-negative, CD69-negative, CD45RO-high. Sequencing used immunoSEQ version 4 in survey mode. Only in-frame clones appear in the TCRdb table, and some are missing; sequencing was by immunoSEQ multiplex PCR. This sample has about 40,000 clones, with 75% to 80% found just once. These TCRs' antigens remain unknown. The specimen was CD4+ T cells sorted from PBMCs after 18-hour stimulation, collected from a patient who received antiretroviral therapy. Source of these receptors: an adult man with HIV who was CMV-seropositive.

This chain connects TRBV3-1 (or the pseudogene TRBV3-2) to TRBJ1-6; 9 nucleotides align to TRBD1. The CDR3 spans 20 residues. With V trimmed by 6 bases and J by 0 bases, 15 bases remained unmatched. Germline values: CDR1 LGHDT, CDR2 YNNKEL (reference sequence). CDR3 DNA: TGTGCCAGCAGTCCTAAGACCCGGACAGGGGCCTTCTCCTATAATTCACCCCTCCACTTT. This encodes CASSPKTRTGAFSYNSPLHF.

This clone is medium-sized by share. The V and J genes are TRBV5-4 and TRBJ1-6; a possible D gene is TRBD1 (5 bases). The V gene lost 4 bases and the J gene lost 7 bases, with 15 bases spanning the gap. The CDR3 has 15 residues. Germline CDR1 and CDR2: SGHNT and YYREEE (reference sequence). CDR3 sequence: CASSPPGRDNSPLHF. CDR3 DNA sequence: TGTGCCAGCAGCCCCCCCGGGAGGGACAATTCACCCCTCCACTTT. The entire variable domain, with the rest obtained from reference TRBV5-4 and TRBJ1-6, is as follows: ETGVTQSPTHLIKTRGQQVTLRCSSQSGHNTVSWYQQALGQGPQFIFQYYREEENGRGNFPPRFSGLQFPNYSSELNVNALELDDSALYLCASSPPGRDNSPLHFGNGTRLTVT.

The chain joins TRBV19 to TRBJ1-2, with 8 positions matching TRBD1. The CDR3 spans 15 residues. Germline V gives CDR1 LNHDA, CDR2 SQIVND (reference sequence). The V gene end was trimmed by 7 bases and the J gene end by 8 bases; junction bases not matched to a gene: 15. Here the CDR3 reads CASTDDLGQVFGYTF. The DNA of the CDR3 is TGTGCCAGTACCGACGACCTGGGACAGGTATTCGGCTACACCTTC.

In its sample, this clone was seen once. V usage is TRBV18 and J usage is TRBJ1-2, with a possible D match to TRBD1 (5 bases). V was cut by 3 bases and J by 4 bases, with 15 bases left in between. The CDR3 consists of 15 residues. Germline CDR1 is KGHSH and CDR2 is LQKENI. The DNA of the CDR3 is TGTGCCAGCTCACCCCCGGGACCGCGAGGCTATGGCTACACCTTC. It yields the protein CASSPPGPRGYGYTF.

This clone was seen only a few times. The chain uses TRBV4-3 and TRBJ2-7; a possible D gene is TRBD2 (6 bases). CDR3 length: 18 amino acids. Trimming stripped 0 bases from V and 1 base from J, with 19 bases between. Germline-derived CDR1 and CDR2 are LGHNA and YSLEER. DNA for the CDR3: TGCGCCAGCAGCCAAGAGAGGGATTACGGCGGGGTATCCTACGAGCAGTACTTC. Its protein product is CASSQERDYGGVSYEQYF.

This chain joins TRBV7-8 and TRBJ2-7, with D possibly being TRBD1 (7 bases). The germline V gene has CDR1 SGHVS and CDR2 FQNEAQ. Deletions cut 0 bases from V and 3 bases from J, with 12 bases between. This CDR3 spans 15 amino acids. The CDR3: CASSLAGGTDYEQYF. As DNA, the CDR3 is TGTGCCAGCAGCTTAGCAGGCGGGACAGACTACGAGCAGTACTTC.

The rearrangement links TRBV30 to TRBJ2-5; TRBD2 matches at 12 bases. The V and J ends lost 5 bases and 5 bases, in that order; junction bases with no gene match: 18. The V gene's germline CDR1 is GTSNPN and CDR2 SVGIG (reference sequence). The CDR3 consists of 18 residues. The CDR3 reads CAWDASRLAGGPGETQYF. The CDR3 DNA follows: TGTGCCTGGGACGCTTCCAGGCTAGCGGGAGGGCCGGGGGAGACCCAGTACTTC.

This rearrangement joins TRBV18 to TRBJ1-4, with TRBD1 matching over 10 bases. The CDR3 is 15 residues long. The V segment lost 4 bases and the J segment 8 bases; nucleotides outside the gene matches: 7. Germline assignment: CDR1 KGHSH and CDR2 LQKENI. Written as DNA, the CDR3 is TGTGCCAGCTCACGCACGGGACAGGGGCTGGAAAAACTGTTTTTT. Translated, it gives CASSRTGQGLEKLFF.

The chain couples TRBV14 to TRBJ1-4; 8 nucleotides agree with TRBD1. Germline CDR1 is SGHDN and CDR2 is FVKESK. The J segment lost 1 base and the V segment lost 4 bases, leaving 5 bases of the junction unmatched. The CDR3 totals 16 residues. CDR3 sequence (DNA): TGTGCCAGCAGCCTACGGACAGGGATAACTAATGAAAAACTGTTTTTT. It codes for CASSLRTGITNEKLFF. Together with reference TRBV14 and TRBJ1-4, the CDR3 gives the full variable domain: EAGVTQFPSHSVIEKGQTVTLRCDPISGHDNLYWYRRVMGKEIKFLLHFVKESKQDESGMPNNRFLAERTGGTYSTLKVQPAELEDSGVYFCASSLRTGITNEKLFFGSGTQLSVL.

This clone was observed a handful of times. The chain has TRBV29-1 and TRBJ2-1; D unresolved. Per germline, CDR1 SQVTM and CDR2 ANQGSEA. The V end lost 4 bases, the J end lost 6 bases, and 16 bases lay between the germline ends. This CDR3 is built from 14 residues. CDR3 sequence reads: CSVGEGLGFNEQFF. CDR3 DNA sequence: TGCAGCGTTGGGGAAGGGTTAGGGTTCAATGAGCAGTTCTTC.

The rearrangement links TRBV5-1 to TRBJ2-3; D might be TRBD2 (5 bases). Trimming removed 0 bases from V and 6 bases from J, with 14 bases in between. The CDR3 contains 15 residues. The V gene's germline CDR1 is SGHRS and CDR2 YFSETQ. The CDR3 nucleotides read TGCGCCAGCAGCTTGGACGTCGGTCGAGGGGATACGCAGTATTTT. Translated, it gives CASSLDVGRGDTQYF.

CDR3 protein: CSVEGLPRSYTF. The CDR3 coding sequence is TGCAGCGTTGAAGGGCTCCCGAGGAGCTACACCTTC. The chain is built from TRBV29-1 and TRBJ1-2; no clear D. V was clipped by 1 base and J by 9 bases, with 12 bases between them. CDR1 is SQVTM, CDR2 ANQGSEA, per germline. The CDR3 extends over 12 amino acids.

V is TRBV5-6 and J is TRBJ1-1, with no clear D. Germline V gene sequence: CDR1 SGHDT, CDR2 YYEEEE. V lost 0 bases and J lost 11, with 14 bases in between. The CDR3 contains 13 residues. CDR3 loop: CASSLGNGVYAFF. CDR3 nucleotide sequence: TGTGCCAGCAGCTTGGGTAATGGGGTGTACGCTTTCTTT.

The chain employs TRBV2 and TRBJ1-1; D unclear. This CDR3 region has 15 residues. V was pared by 8 bases and J by 2 bases, with 18 bases between. Germline V CDR1 and CDR2: SNHLY, FYNNEI. As DNA, the CDR3 is TGTGCCAGCTCGGCGGAGGGAAGGTTCAACACTGAAGCTTTCTTT. Translated: CASSAEGRFNTEAFF.

CDR3 sequence: CATMDQDRGWTEAFF. In DNA, the CDR3 is TGTGCCACCATGGACCAGGACAGGGGTTGGACTGAAGCTTTCTTT. The genes are TRBV24-1 and TRBJ1-1; TRBD1 matches 9 bases. The CDR3 spans 15 residues. V trimming: 8 bases; J trimming: 5 bases; junction bases outside the gene matches: 11. Germline CDR1 is KGHDR and CDR2 is SFDVKD.

This clone was seen a few times. This sequence joins TRBV19 and TRBJ2-7, with TRBD2 matching over 12 bases. This CDR3 contains 16 residues. V lost 6 bases, J lost 6 bases, and 12 bases stayed unmatched. CDR1 is LNHDA, CDR2 SQIVND, per germline (reference sequence). The CDR3 loop is CASSDLAGGPPSEQYF. The CDR3, as DNA: TGTGCCAGTAGCGATCTAGCGGGAGGGCCCCCAAGCGAGCAGTACTTC.

The CDR3 loop is CASSLGLVRGDTQYF. Here the CDR3 DNA reads TGTGCCAGCAGCTTAGGGCTAGTCAGAGGAGATACGCAGTATTTT. V and J are TRBV7-8 and TRBJ2-3; D gene uncertain. In germline, CDR1 is SGHVS, CDR2 FQNEAQ. The CDR3 contains 15 residues. Trimming took off 1 base at V and 5 bases at J, with 13 bases between the two ends.

The chain joins TRBV6-2 or TRBV6-3 to TRBJ1-2; unclear D gene. CDR1 and CDR2 from the germline V gene are MNHEY and SVGEGT. V lost 2 bases and J 5 bases, leaving 6 bases between the germline ends. CDR3 length: 12 residues. For the CDR3, the DNA is TGTGCCAGCAGTTACCCCTCTTATGGCTACACCTTC. It codes for CASSYPSYGYTF.

The V call is TRBV6-5, the J call TRBJ1-3; TRBD1 matches 7 bases. J gave up 4 bases and V 5 bases, and 8 bases lay outside the gene matches. The CDR3 loop spans 15 amino acids. CDR1 is MNHEY, CDR2 SVGAGI, per germline. The CDR3 nucleotides are TGTGCCAGCAGTAGATCCGGGACAGCAGGAAACACCATATATTTT. Translated, it gives CASSRSGTAGNTIYF.

CDR3 nucleotides: TGTGCCAGTAGTATCCAGGGAACTAACTATGGCTACACCTTC. It encodes CASSIQGTNYGYTF. The V call is TRBV19, the J call TRBJ1-2, with a weak D call TRBD1 (5 bases). This CDR3 spans 14 amino acids. The germline V and J ends were trimmed by 3 bases and 0 bases, with 8 bases remaining between them. Germline lookup yields CDR1 LNHDA and CDR2 SQIVND (reference sequence).

The CDR3 region has the DNA TGTGCCAGCAGCCCCTCGACCGGGGAGCTGTTTTTT. It translates to CASSPSTGELFF. The chain uses TRBV7-2 and TRBJ2-2, with no clear D. Deletions cut 5 bases from V and 5 bases from J, with 6 bases between. Germline CDR1 and CDR2: SGHTA and FQGNSA. The CDR3 consists of 12 residues.

The J gene is TRBJ1-2, the V gene TRBV10-3, with D uncertain. Between the trimmed V and J ends, which lost 4 bases and 6 bases, there was a span of 12 bases. There are 13 residues in the CDR3. The V gene's germline CDR1 is ENHRY and CDR2 SYGVKD. The CDR3 sequence: CAISGWSEDGYTF. CDR3 DNA: TGTGCCATCAGTGGCTGGAGCGAGGATGGCTACACCTTC.

The genes are TRBV5-5 and TRBJ1-2; D unclear. V lost 4 bases and J lost 3, with 10 bases in between. Germline V gene lookup returns CDR1 SGHKS and CDR2 YYEKEE (reference sequence). The CDR3 extends over 13 amino acids. This CDR3 reads CASSTGGDYGYTF. CDR3 nucleotide sequence: TGTGCCAGCAGCACGGGTGGGGACTATGGCTACACCTTC.

CDR3 sequence: CASTQSGLYGYTF. In DNA, the CDR3 is TGTGCCAGCACCCAATCGGGGCTCTATGGCTACACCTTC. The rearrangement uses TRBV6-5 and TRBJ1-2; maybe TRBD1 (5 bases). Trimming took 7 bases from V and 4 from J, leaving 13 bases between them. Germline values: CDR1 MNHEY, CDR2 SVGAGI. The CDR3 runs 13 residues.

The table lists this clone with a few counts. V gene TRBV2 combines with J gene TRBJ2-3, with D uncertain. From germline, CDR1 is SNHLY and CDR2 FYNNEI. The V end was cut by 4 bases, the J end by 2 bases, with 10 bases between. The CDR3 is 14 residues long. CDR3 in DNA: TGTGCCAGCAGTGGTCAGCTTAACACAGATACGCAGTATTTT. Residues: CASSGQLNTDTQYF. The entire variable domain, with the rest obtained from reference TRBV2 and TRBJ2-3, is as follows: EPEVTQTPSHQVTQMGQEVILRCVPISNHLYFYWYRQILGQKVEFLVSFYNNEISEKSEIFDDQFSVERPDGSNFTLKIRSTKLEDSAMYFCASSGQLNTDTQYFGPGTRLTVL.

This chain links TRBV6-1 with TRBJ2-5; tentative D call: TRBD1 (6 bases). The CDR3 extends over 13 amino acids. Trimming shortened V by 2 bases and J by 6 bases, and 10 bases separated the two germline ends. The germline V gene encodes CDR1 MNHNS and CDR2 SASEGT. Here the CDR3 DNA reads TGTGCCAGCAGTGAACAACAGGGACAGACCCAGTACTTC. Encoded protein: CASSEQQGQTQYF.

This clone showed up just a few times. The same CDR3 can be traced to other DNA sequences in this sample. This chain connects TRBV30 to TRBJ2-3; possibly TRBD2 for D (6 bases). Germline values: CDR1 GTSNPN, CDR2 SVGIG (reference sequence). The CDR3 consists of 15 residues. Trimming removed 2 bases from V and 0 bases from J, with 12 bases in between. For the CDR3, the DNA is TGTGCCTGGAGTCGGGACGGGAGAAGCACAGATACGCAGTATTTT. Residues: CAWSRDGRSTDTQYF.

This clone was counted a few times. The rearrangement uses TRBV27 and TRBJ2-7; 10 nucleotides align to TRBD1. Germline values: CDR1 MNHEY, CDR2 SMNVEV (reference sequence). The CDR3 loop spans 15 amino acids. J lost 3 bases, V lost 2 bases, and 4 bases had no gene match. CDR3 nucleotides: TGTGCCAGCAGTTTAAGGGACAGGGGTGGCTACGAGCAGTACTTC. It codes for CASSLRDRGGYEQYF.

This chain joins TRBV6-5 and TRBJ1-4, with a tentative D call TRBD1 (5 bases). Trimming took off 6 bases at V and 4 bases at J, with 12 bases between the two ends. The V gene's germline CDR1 is MNHEY and CDR2 SVGAGI. The CDR3 runs to 14 residues. The CDR3 loop is CASRGGTYNEKLFF. Here the CDR3 DNA reads TGTGCCAGCAGGGGGGGGACGTATAATGAAAAACTGTTTTTT.

The V call is TRBV5-1, the J call TRBJ1-6; D is unclear. CDR3 length equals 14 residues. V gave up 1 base and J gave up 10 bases, with 12 bases separating them. Germline V gene lookup returns CDR1 SGHRS and CDR2 YFSETQ. CDR3 sequence (DNA): TGCGCCAGCAGCTTGCCCAGCCCATACTCACCCCTCCACTTT. This encodes CASSLPSPYSPLHF.

The chain carries TRBV6-5 and TRBJ1-6, with D perhaps matching TRBD1 (5 bases). The CDR3 spans 14 residues. V was pared by 2 bases and J by 10 bases, with 12 bases between. Germline loops: CDR1 MNHEY, CDR2 SVGAGI. CDR3 in DNA: TGTGCCAGCAGTTACGCCGTTGGGGGATCACCCCTCCACTTT. It encodes CASSYAVGGSPLHF.